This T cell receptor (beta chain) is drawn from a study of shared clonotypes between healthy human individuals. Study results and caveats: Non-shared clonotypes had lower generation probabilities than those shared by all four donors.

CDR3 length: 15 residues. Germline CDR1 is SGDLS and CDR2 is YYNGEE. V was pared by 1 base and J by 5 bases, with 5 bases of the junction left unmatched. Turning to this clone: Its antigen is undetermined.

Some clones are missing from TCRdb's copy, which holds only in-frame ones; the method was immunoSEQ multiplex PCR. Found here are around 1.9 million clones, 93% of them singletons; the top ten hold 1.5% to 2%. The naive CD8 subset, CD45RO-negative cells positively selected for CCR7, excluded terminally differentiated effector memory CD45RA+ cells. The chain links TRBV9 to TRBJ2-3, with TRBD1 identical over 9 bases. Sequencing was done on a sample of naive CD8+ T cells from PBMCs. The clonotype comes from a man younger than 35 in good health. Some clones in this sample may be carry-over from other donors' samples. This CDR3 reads CASSVTDRGLDTQYF. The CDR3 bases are TGTGCCAGCAGCGTAACCGACAGGGGGTTAGATACGCAGTATTTT.